The next 27 T cell receptor beta chains were all read from a single sample in a study of T cells after yellow fever vaccination. TCRdb re-called the 5' RACE reads with MiXCR, one entry per CDR3 protein. The repertoire includes nearly 350,000 distinct CDR3 sequences, roughly 8.6% of them detected once, and 17% sits in the top ten. The sequences come from PBMCs, collected roughly 47 days after the first yellow fever vaccination. The origin of the receptors is a man aged 18 to 35 who received the YFV17D yellow fever vaccine.

This clonotype was seen many times. This sequence joins TRBV3-1 and TRBJ1-2; 8 bases line up with TRBD1. V lost 4 bases to trimming and J lost 7 bases; unmatched junction nucleotides: 8. CDR1 LGHDT and CDR2 YNNKEL come from the germline V gene (reference sequence). The CDR3 sequence is 14 residues long. The DNA of the CDR3 is TGTGCCAGCAGCCCCCGTCCAGGGGGCGGTGGCTACACCTTC. Translated: CASSPRPGGGGYTF.

The genes are TRBV7-9 and TRBJ2-1; D assignment may be TRBD1 or TRBD2 (5 bases each). CDR3 length: 15 amino acids. CDR1 SEHNR and CDR2 FQNEAQ come from the germline V gene (reference sequence). V lost 3 bases and J lost 8, with 17 bases in between. CDR3 loop: CASSFGAGIKDEQFF. In DNA form, the CDR3 reads TGTGCCAGCAGCTTCGGGGCCGGAATTAAAGATGAGCAGTTCTTC.

This clonotype was detected a few times. The CDR3, as DNA: TGTGCCAGCAGTTATATCGACAGGATGGAGGCCACAGATACGCAGTATTTT. As protein: CASSYIDRMEATDTQYF. V and J are TRBV4-2 and TRBJ2-3, with D possibly TRBD1 on 6 matching bases. The length of the CDR3 is 17 residues. Germline V CDR1 and CDR2: LGHNA, YNFKEQ. V lost 6 bases and J lost 2, with 21 bases in between.

The table lists this clonotype with a count of one. A read error is possible here, since a much larger clone lies one base away. The CDR3 carries no conserved terminal phenylalanine or tryptophan, so it likely arises from a read error. The chain has TRBV12-3 or TRBV12-4 and TRBJ2-5, with 8 bases matching TRBD2. V lost 5 bases, J lost 5 bases, and 7 bases stayed unmatched. CDR3 size: 14 residues. The CDR3: CASSHRGGLETQYL. The CDR3 nucleotides are TGTGCCAGCAGTCACCGGGGGGGCCTGGAGACCCAGTACTTA.

This chain joins TRBV7-2 and TRBJ1-2, with 8 positions matching TRBD1. After removal of 5 bases from V and 2 bases from J, the junction contained 4 bases not matched to a gene. CDR3 length: 14 amino acids. Germline V CDR1 and CDR2: SGHTA, FQGNSA. CDR3 bases: TGTGCCAGCAGCCGGGACAGGAAAAACTATGGCTACACCTTC. Amino acid sequence: CASSRDRKNYGYTF.

Details on this clonotype: One end of the junction varies from germline; a read error may be responsible. The chain employs TRBV4-1 and TRBJ1-2, with TRBD1 matching 8 bases. The CDR3 totals 15 residues. Germline-derived CDR1 and CDR2 are MGHRA and YSYEKL. In nucleotides, the CDR3 is TGCGCCAGCAGCCAAAATCGGGGAACAGGGGGAAAGTATCTCTTC. It yields the protein CASSQNRGTGGKYLF.

The chain links TRBV20-1 to TRBJ2-5; D unclear. Trimming took 5 bases from V and 2 from J, leaving 15 bases between them. The CDR3 sequence is 14 residues long. The germline V gene has CDR1 DFQATT and CDR2 SNEGSKA (reference sequence). The CDR3, as DNA: TGCAGTGCTCACCAAGGACGGAAACAAGAGACCCAGTACTTC. It yields the protein CSAHQGRKQETQYF.

This clonotype was detected a few times. CDR3: CASSVGGTDNEQFF. The CDR3 DNA sequence: TGTGCCAGCAGCGTAGGAGGTACAGACAATGAGCAGTTCTTC. V is TRBV9 and J is TRBJ2-1; D uncertain. CDR3 length: 14 amino acids. V lost 0 bases, J lost 5 bases, and 9 bases lay in between. Germline-derived CDR1 and CDR2 are SGDLS and YYNGEE.

The chain joins TRBV6-1 to TRBJ2-1, with D unclear. The CDR3 loop spans 14 amino acids. V lost 4 bases and J 2 bases, leaving 9 bases between the germline ends. Germline lookup yields CDR1 MNHNS and CDR2 SASEGT. The DNA of the CDR3 is TGTGCCAGCAGTGTTTGGAGCACCTACAATGAGCAGTTCTTC. Its translation: CASSVWSTYNEQFF.

This clonotype came up many times. This chain connects TRBV20-1 to TRBJ1-1; D is possibly TRBD1 (6 bases). The CDR3 runs 12 residues. The V gene's germline CDR1 is DFQATT and CDR2 SNEGSKA (reference sequence). V lost 3 bases, J lost 2 bases, and 7 bases lay in between. The CDR3 nucleotides read TGCAGTGCTAGTGGGGGCAACACTGAAGCTTTCTTT. As protein: CSASGGNTEAFF.

The chain uses TRBV7-2 and TRBJ2-1; perhaps TRBD2 as D (6 bases). The length of the CDR3 is 14 residues. Trimming pared 1 base from V and 4 bases from J, leaving 8 bases between. Germline loops: CDR1 SGHTA, CDR2 FQGNSA. The CDR3 DNA sequence: TGTGCCAGCAGCTTAGAGGCGGGGTACAATGAGCAGTTCTTC. Encoded protein: CASSLEAGYNEQFF.

This clonotype has only a few counts. The genes are TRBV19 and TRBJ1-5; D may be TRBD1 (5 bases). The CDR3 is 15 residues long. V lost 3 bases and J lost 2, with 11 bases in between. CDR1 LNHDA and CDR2 SQIVND come from the germline V gene (reference sequence). The CDR3 DNA follows: TGTGCCAGTAGTATGGGACGGATTGGCAATCAGCCCCAGCATTTT. Translating it yields CASSMGRIGNQPQHF.

Only a few counts were recorded for this clonotype. The DNA for the CDR3 is TGCAGTGCAAGGACAGGGACCAATGAAAAACTGTTTTTT. Protein product: CSARTGTNEKLFF. The V and J genes are TRBV20-1 and TRBJ1-4; 8 nucleotides line up with TRBD1. Germline CDR1 reads DFQATT; CDR2 reads SNEGSKA (reference sequence). CDR3 length: 13 residues. V lost 6 bases to trimming and J lost 5 bases; unmatched junction nucleotides: 5.

The J gene is TRBJ1-4, the V gene TRBV5-1, with D maybe TRBD1 (6 bases). V lost 4 bases, J lost 0 bases, and 10 bases lay in between. CDR3 length: 15 amino acids. The germline gives CDR1 SGHRS, CDR2 YFSETQ. As DNA, the CDR3 is TGCGCCAGCAGCCTCGGACAGACAACTAATGAAAAACTGTTTTTT. Its protein is CASSLGQTTNEKLFF.

The chain recombines TRBV14 with TRBJ2-3, with TRBD1 matching 7 bases. The CDR3 consists of 15 residues. With V trimmed by 2 bases and J by 4 bases, 6 bases remained unmatched. The germline gives CDR1 SGHDN, CDR2 FVKESK. The CDR3 spells CASSQYRQGADTQYF. The CDR3 nucleotides are TGTGCCAGCAGCCAATACCGGCAGGGGGCAGATACGCAGTATTTT. Full variable domain (rest looked up from reference TRBV14 and TRBJ2-3): EAGVTQFPSHSVIEKGQTVTLRCDPISGHDNLYWYRRVMGKEIKFLLHFVKESKQDESGMPNNRFLAERTGGTYSTLKVQPAELEDSGVYFCASSQYRQGADTQYFGPGTRLTVL.

This clonotype was counted only a few times. V usage is TRBV12-3 or TRBV12-4 and J usage is TRBJ1-2, with 9 bases identical to TRBD1. The CDR3 loop spans 14 amino acids. V lost 5 bases, J lost 3 bases, and 4 bases stayed unmatched. Written as DNA, the CDR3 is TGTGCCAGCAGTGGGACAGGGCGGGACTATGGCTACACCTTC. Translation gives CASSGTGRDYGYTF.

The chain joins TRBV7-9 to TRBJ1-2; 7 nucleotides align to TRBD1. The CDR3 has 15 residues. The junction had 4 bases not matched to a gene; V was cut back by 1 base and J by 2 bases. CDR1 SEHNR and CDR2 FQNEAQ come from the germline V gene (reference sequence). The CDR3 nucleotides are TGTGCCAGCAGCTTAGGGGCAGGGGGAAACTATGGCTACACCTTC. Its protein product is CASSLGAGGNYGYTF.

The chain is built from TRBV3-1 and TRBJ2-6; D is uncertain. Trimming stripped 1 base from V and 3 bases from J, with 7 bases between. Per the germline V gene, CDR1 is LGHDT and CDR2 is YNNKEL (reference sequence). This CDR3 has 15 residues. This CDR3 reads CASSQGRDGANVLTF. CDR3 DNA: TGTGCCAGCAGCCAAGGAAGGGATGGGGCCAACGTCCTGACTTTC. Full variable domain (outside the CDR3, taken from reference TRBV3-1 and TRBJ2-6): DTAVSQTPKYLVTQMGNDKSIKCEQNLGHDTMYWYKQDSKKFLKIMFSYNNKELIINETVPNRFSPKSPDKAHLNLHINSLELGDSAVYFCASSQGRDGANVLTFGAGSRLTVL.

The chain uses TRBV6-1 and TRBJ1-5, with D unresolved. This CDR3 spans 13 amino acids. Trimming stripped 3 bases from V and 0 bases from J, with 3 bases between. Germline V gene lookup returns CDR1 MNHNS and CDR2 SASEGT. The CDR3 DNA follows: TGTGCCAGCAGTGACAATAGCAATCAGCCCCAGCATTTT. Translating it yields CASSDNSNQPQHF.

This clonotype was found a few times. J is TRBJ2-1 and V is TRBV19, with D tentatively TRBD1 (5 bases). There are 11 residues in the CDR3. The germline V gene has CDR1 LNHDA and CDR2 SQIVND (reference sequence). Between the trimmed V and J ends, which lost 2 bases and 10 bases, there was a span of 6 bases. CDR3 in DNA: TGTGCCAGTAGTATATGGACAGAGCAGTTCTTC. It translates to CASSIWTEQFF.

The rearrangement uses TRBV5-5 and TRBJ2-5; tentatively, D is TRBD1 (6 bases). Germline values: CDR1 SGHKS, CDR2 YYEKEE (reference sequence). The V gene lost 3 bases and the J gene lost 7 bases, with 16 bases spanning the gap. The CDR3 sequence is 14 residues long. CDR3 nucleotide sequence: TGTGCCAGCAGCTGGTCAGGGGATAGAGCGACCCAGTACTTC. Translation: CASSWSGDRATQYF. The full variable domain, completed using reference TRBV5-5 and TRBJ2-5, is DAGVTQSPTHLIKTRGQQVTLRCSPISGHKSVSWYQQVLGQGPQFIFQYYEKEERGRGNFPDRFSARQFPNYSSELNVNALLLGDSALYLCASSWSGDRATQYFGPGTRLLVL.

This clonotype was seen more than once but under ten times. The CDR3 region has the DNA TGCGCCAGCAGCCAAGATGGAACAGCGGGGGACTTCACGAGAACCCAGTACTTC. Translation: CASSQDGTAGDFTRTQYF. The chain uses TRBV4-1 and TRBJ2-5; 8 nucleotides match TRBD2. Germline values: CDR1 MGHRA, CDR2 YSYEKL. The CDR3 covers 18 residues. The V segment lost 0 bases and the J segment 8 bases; nucleotides outside the gene matches: 17.

The chain uses TRBV5-6 and TRBJ2-3; a possible D gene is TRBD2 (7 bases). This CDR3 region has 16 residues. V lost 4 bases and J 6 bases, leaving 21 bases between the germline ends. The germline gives CDR1 SGHDT, CDR2 YYEEEE. This chain's CDR3 is CASSLGGGALRDTQYF. In nucleotides, the CDR3 is TGTGCCAGCAGCCTTGGGGGGGGGGCCCTCCGCGATACGCAGTATTTT.

There are many counts of this clonotype. The chain joins TRBV5-5 to TRBJ1-5; D gene unclear. Trimming left V 0 bases short and J 11 bases short, with 15 bases between. The germline CDR1 and CDR2 sequences are SGHKS and YYEKEE (reference sequence). The CDR3 has 14 residues. The CDR3 nucleotides are TGTGCCAGCAGCTTGGATCTAAGAGGGCCGGCCCAGCATTTT. Amino acids: CASSLDLRGPAQHF.

This clonotype was seen only a few times. V usage is TRBV6-2 or TRBV6-3 and J usage is TRBJ1-1; 8 positions agree with TRBD1. Germline trimming cut 5 bases from V and 4 bases from J; bases unmatched to any gene: 9. Per germline, CDR1 MNHEY and CDR2 SVGEGT. The CDR3 consists of 15 residues. The DNA of the CDR3 is TGTGCCAGCAGTGCTCGGACAGGGATCAGCACTGAAGCTTTCTTT. The encoded protein is CASSARTGISTEAFF.

This clonotype has just a few counts. This sequence joins TRBV28 and TRBJ2-5; 10 nucleotides align to TRBD2. V dropped 3 bases and J dropped 4; count of bases not matched to a gene: 14. Germline V gene sequence: CDR1 MDHEN, CDR2 SYDVKM. This CDR3 spans 18 amino acids. The CDR3 is CASSFYSSGLAGVETQYF. CDR3 sequence (DNA): TGTGCCAGCAGTTTTTATTCCAGTGGGCTAGCGGGGGTAGAGACCCAGTACTTC.

In this sample, this clonotype turned up a few times. V usage is TRBV11-2 and J usage is TRBJ2-3, with D possibly TRBD1 on 6 matching bases. The V gene lost 6 bases and the J gene lost 2 bases, with 12 bases spanning the gap. Germline CDR1 reads SGHAT; CDR2 reads FQNNGV. The CDR3 has 14 amino acids. The CDR3 reads CASRARGNTDTQYF. Written as DNA, the CDR3 is TGTGCCAGCAGGGCAAGGGGGAACACAGATACGCAGTATTTT.